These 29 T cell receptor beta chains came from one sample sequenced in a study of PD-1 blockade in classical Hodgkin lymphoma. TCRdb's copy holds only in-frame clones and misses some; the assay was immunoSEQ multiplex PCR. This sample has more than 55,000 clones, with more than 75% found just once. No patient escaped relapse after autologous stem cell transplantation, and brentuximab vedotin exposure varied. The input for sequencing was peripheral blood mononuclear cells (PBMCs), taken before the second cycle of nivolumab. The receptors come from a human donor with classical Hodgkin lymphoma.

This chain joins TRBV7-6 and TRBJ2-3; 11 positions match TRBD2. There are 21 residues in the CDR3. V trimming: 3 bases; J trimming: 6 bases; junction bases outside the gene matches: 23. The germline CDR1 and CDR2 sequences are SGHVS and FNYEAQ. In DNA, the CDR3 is TGTGCCAGCAGCTTTGCCCGAGTTTTGGGTCGACTAGCGGGGATTGTGGATACGCAGTATTTT. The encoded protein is CASSFARVLGRLAGIVDTQYF.

CDR3 nucleotide sequence: TGTGCCAGCTCCCAACCGCAGCGGAAAGCTTTCTTT. Translating it yields CASSQPQRKAFF. The chain has TRBV6-5 and TRBJ1-1; D gene uncertain. The germline V gene encodes CDR1 MNHEY and CDR2 SVGAGI. Between the trimmed V and J ends, which lost 8 bases and 9 bases, there was a span of 16 bases. The CDR3 length is 12 residues.

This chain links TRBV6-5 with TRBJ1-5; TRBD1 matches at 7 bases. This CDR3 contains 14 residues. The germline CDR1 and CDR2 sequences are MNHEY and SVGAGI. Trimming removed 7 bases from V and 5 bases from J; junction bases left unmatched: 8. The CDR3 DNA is TGTGCCAGCATCCAACAGGGGAGGGATCAGCCCCAGCATTTT. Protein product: CASIQQGRDQPQHF.

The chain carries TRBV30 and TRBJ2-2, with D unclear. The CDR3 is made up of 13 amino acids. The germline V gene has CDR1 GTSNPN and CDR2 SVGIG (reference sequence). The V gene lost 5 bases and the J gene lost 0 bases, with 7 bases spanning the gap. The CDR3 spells CAWDDANTGELFF. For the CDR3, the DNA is TGTGCCTGGGACGACGCGAACACCGGGGAGCTGTTTTTT.

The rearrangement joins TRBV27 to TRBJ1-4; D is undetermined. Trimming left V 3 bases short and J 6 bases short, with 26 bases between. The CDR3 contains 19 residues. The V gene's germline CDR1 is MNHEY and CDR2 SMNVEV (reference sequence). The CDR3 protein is CASSFRPYGQIGKHEKLFF. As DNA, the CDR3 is TGTGCCAGCAGTTTCAGACCCTACGGGCAGATTGGAAAGCATGAAAAACTGTTTTTT.

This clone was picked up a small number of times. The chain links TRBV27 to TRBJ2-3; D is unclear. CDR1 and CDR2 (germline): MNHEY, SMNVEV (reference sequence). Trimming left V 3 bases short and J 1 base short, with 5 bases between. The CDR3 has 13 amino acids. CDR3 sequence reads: CASSLTRTDTQYF. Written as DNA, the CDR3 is TGTGCCAGCAGTTTGACTCGCACAGATACGCAGTATTTT.

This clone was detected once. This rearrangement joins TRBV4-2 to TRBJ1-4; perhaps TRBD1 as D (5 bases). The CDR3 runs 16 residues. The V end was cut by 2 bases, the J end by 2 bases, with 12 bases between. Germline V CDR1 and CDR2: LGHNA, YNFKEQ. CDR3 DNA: TGTGCCAGCAGCCAAAACAATGGGGCCACTAATGAAAAACTGTTTTTT. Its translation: CASSQNNGATNEKLFF.

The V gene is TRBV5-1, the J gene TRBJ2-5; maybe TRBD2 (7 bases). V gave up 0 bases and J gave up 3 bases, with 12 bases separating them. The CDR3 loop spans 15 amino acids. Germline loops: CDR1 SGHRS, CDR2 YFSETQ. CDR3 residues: CASSLGGGGEETQYF. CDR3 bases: TGCGCCAGCAGCTTGGGGGGCGGGGGCGAAGAGACCCAGTACTTC.

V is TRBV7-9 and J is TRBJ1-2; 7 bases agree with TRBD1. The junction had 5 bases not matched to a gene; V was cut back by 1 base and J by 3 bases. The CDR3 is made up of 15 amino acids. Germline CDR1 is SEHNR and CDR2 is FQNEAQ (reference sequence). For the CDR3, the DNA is TGTGCCAGCAGCTTAGGGGGTGGACAGGACTATGGCTACACCTTC. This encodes CASSLGGGQDYGYTF. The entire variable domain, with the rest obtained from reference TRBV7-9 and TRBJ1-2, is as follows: DTGVSQNPRHKITKRGQNVTFRCDPISEHNRLYWYRQTLGQGPEFLTYFQNEAQLEKSRLLSDRFSAERPKGSFSTLEIQRTEQGDSAMYLCASSLGGGQDYGYTFGSGTRLTVV.

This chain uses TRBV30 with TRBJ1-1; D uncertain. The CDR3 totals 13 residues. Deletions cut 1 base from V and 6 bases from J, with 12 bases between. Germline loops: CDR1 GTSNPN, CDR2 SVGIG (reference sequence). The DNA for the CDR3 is TGTGCCTGGAGTGGGTTTAGTCCAGCTGAAGCTTTCTTT. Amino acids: CAWSGFSPAEAFF.

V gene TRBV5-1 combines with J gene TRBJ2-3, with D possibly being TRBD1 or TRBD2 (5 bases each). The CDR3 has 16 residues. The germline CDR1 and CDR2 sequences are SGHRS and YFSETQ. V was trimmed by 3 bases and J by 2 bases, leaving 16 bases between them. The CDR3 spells CASSSSIRGNTDTQYF. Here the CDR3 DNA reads TGCGCCAGCAGCTCGTCGATCCGGGGCAACACAGATACGCAGTATTTT.

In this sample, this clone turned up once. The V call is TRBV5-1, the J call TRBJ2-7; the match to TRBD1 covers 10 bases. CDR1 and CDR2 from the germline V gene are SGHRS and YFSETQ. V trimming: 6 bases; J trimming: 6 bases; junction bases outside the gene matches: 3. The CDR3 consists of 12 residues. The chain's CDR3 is CASMGQGFEQYF. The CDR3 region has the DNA TGCGCCAGCATGGGACAGGGGTTCGAGCAGTACTTC.

In DNA, the CDR3 is TGCGCCAGCAGCTTGGACGGACAGGGTATCAATCAGCCCCAGCATTTT. Protein: CASSLDGQGINQPQHF. This chain links TRBV5-1 with TRBJ1-5, with 8 nucleotides matching TRBD1. Germline V gives CDR1 SGHRS, CDR2 YFSETQ. CDR3 length: 16 amino acids. After removal of 0 bases from V and 3 bases from J, the junction contained 5 bases not matched to a gene.

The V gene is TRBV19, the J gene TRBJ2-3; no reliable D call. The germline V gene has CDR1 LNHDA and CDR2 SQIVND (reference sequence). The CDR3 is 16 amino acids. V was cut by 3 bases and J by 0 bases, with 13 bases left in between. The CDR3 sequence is CASSILSVGSTDTQYF. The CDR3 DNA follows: TGTGCCAGTAGTATCCTTTCGGTGGGAAGCACAGATACGCAGTATTTT.

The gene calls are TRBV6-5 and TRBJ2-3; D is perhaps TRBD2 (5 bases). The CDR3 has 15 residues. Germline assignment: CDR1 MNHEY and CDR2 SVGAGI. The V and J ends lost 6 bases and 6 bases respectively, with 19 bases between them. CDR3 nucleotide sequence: TGTGCCAGCAGGGGATACGGGGTCCTGTTGGATACGCAGTATTTT. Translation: CASRGYGVLLDTQYF.

The CDR3 sequence is CASSKRGGQRTGELFF. DNA of the CDR3: TGTGCCAGCAGTAAGCGGGGGGGTCAGCGCACCGGGGAGCTGTTTTTT. The genes are TRBV2 and TRBJ2-2; 10 bases agree with TRBD2. V lost 5 bases and J lost 4; bases outside the gene matches: 7. Germline V gives CDR1 SNHLY, CDR2 FYNNEI. CDR3 length: 16 amino acids. Filled out from reference TRBV2 and TRBJ2-2, the complete variable domain reads EPEVTQTPSHQVTQMGQEVILRCVPISNHLYFYWYRQILGQKVEFLVSFYNNEISEKSEIFDDQFSVERPDGSNFTLKIRSTKLEDSAMYFCASSKRGGQRTGELFFGEGSRLTVL.

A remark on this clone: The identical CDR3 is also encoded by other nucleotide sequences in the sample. CDR3 in DNA: TGTGCCAGCAGCAGGGACCCTGGAAACACCATATATTTT. Its protein is CASSRDPGNTIYF. V gene TRBV7-9 combines with J gene TRBJ1-3; D is perhaps TRBD1 (5 bases). V was shortened by 5 bases and J by 2 bases, with 7 bases between the two germline ends. This CDR3 contains 13 residues. Germline V gives CDR1 SEHNR, CDR2 FQNEAQ (reference sequence). The full variable domain, its missing parts supplied by reference TRBV7-9 and TRBJ1-3, is DTGVSQNPRHKITKRGQNVTFRCDPISEHNRLYWYRQTLGQGPEFLTYFQNEAQLEKSRLLSDRFSAERPKGSFSTLEIQRTEQGDSAMYLCASSRDPGNTIYFGEGSWLTVV.

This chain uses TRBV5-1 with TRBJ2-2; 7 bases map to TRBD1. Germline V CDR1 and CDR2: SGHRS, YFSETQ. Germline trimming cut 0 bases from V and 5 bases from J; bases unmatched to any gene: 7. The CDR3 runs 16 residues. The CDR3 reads CASSLEGAYFTGELFF. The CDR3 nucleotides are TGCGCCAGCAGCTTGGAGGGGGCGTACTTTACCGGGGAGCTGTTTTTT.

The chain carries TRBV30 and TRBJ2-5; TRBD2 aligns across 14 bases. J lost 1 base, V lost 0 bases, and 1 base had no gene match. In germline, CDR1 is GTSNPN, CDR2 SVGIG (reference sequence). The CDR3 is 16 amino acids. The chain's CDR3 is CAWSVGLAGAQETQYF. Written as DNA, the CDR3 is TGTGCCTGGAGTGTGGGACTAGCGGGGGCCCAAGAGACCCAGTACTTC.

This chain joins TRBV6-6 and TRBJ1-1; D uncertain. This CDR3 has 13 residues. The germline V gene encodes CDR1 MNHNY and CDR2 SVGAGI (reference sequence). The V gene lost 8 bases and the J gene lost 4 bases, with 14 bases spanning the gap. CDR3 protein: CASDDLSVTEAFF. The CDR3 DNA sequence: TGTGCCAGCGACGACCTATCCGTCACTGAAGCTTTCTTT.

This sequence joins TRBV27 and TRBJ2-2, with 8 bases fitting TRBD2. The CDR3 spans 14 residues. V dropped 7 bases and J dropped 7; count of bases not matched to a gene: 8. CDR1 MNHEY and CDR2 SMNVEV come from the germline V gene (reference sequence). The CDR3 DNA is TGTGCCAGCACTGCGGGGGGCCGGGGCGGGGAGCTGTTTTTT. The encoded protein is CASTAGGRGGELFF.

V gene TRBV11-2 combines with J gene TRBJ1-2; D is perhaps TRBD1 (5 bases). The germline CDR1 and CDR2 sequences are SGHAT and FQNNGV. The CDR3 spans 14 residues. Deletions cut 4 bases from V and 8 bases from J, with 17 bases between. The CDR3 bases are TGTGCCAGCAGCTCCGAAGGGGAAAAAAGCGGCTACACCTTC. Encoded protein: CASSSEGEKSGYTF.

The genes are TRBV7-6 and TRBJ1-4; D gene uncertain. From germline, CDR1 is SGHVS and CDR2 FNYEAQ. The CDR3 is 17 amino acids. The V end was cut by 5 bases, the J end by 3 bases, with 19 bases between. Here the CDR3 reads CASSPGRVVGANEKLFF. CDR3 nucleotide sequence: TGTGCCAGCAGCCCTGGAAGGGTCGTGGGAGCTAATGAAAAACTGTTTTTT.

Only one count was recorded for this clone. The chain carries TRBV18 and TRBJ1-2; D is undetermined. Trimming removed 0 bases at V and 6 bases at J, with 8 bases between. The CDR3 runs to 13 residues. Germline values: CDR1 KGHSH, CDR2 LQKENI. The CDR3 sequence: CASSPPYEDGYTF. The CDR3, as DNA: TGTGCCAGCTCACCACCCTACGAGGATGGCTACACCTTC.

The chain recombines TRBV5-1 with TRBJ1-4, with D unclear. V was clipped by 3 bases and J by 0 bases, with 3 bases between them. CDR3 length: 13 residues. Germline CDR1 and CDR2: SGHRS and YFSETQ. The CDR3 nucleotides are TGCGCCAGCAGCTCTGCAACTAATGAAAAACTGTTTTTT. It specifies CASSSATNEKLFF.

CDR3 coding DNA: TGTGCCATCAATCAGGGTAGTAATCAGCCCCAGCATTTT. Translating gives CAINQGSNQPQHF. The chain recombines TRBV28 with TRBJ1-5; perhaps TRBD1 as D (5 bases). Per germline, CDR1 MDHEN and CDR2 SYDVKM. The CDR3 is made up of 13 amino acids. With 10 bases removed from V and 4 bases from J, the gap between germline ends came to 14 bases.

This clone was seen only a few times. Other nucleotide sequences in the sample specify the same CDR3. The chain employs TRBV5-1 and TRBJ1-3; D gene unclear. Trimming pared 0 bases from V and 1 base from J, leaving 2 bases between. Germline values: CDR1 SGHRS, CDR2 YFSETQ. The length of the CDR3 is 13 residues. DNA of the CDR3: TGCGCCAGCAGCTTGGGTTCTGGAAACACCATATATTTT. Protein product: CASSLGSGNTIYF.

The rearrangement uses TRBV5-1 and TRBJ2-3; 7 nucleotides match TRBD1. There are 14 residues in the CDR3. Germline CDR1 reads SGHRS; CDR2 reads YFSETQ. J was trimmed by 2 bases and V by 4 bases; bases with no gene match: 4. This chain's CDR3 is CASSRDRTTDTQYF. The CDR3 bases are TGCGCCAGCAGCCGGGACAGAACCACAGATACGCAGTATTTT.

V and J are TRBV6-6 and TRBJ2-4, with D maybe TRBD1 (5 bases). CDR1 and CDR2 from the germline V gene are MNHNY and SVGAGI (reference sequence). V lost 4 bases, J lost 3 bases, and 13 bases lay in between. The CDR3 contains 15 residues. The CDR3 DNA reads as TGTGCCAGCAGTTCACAGGATTTAGGCAAAAACATTCAGTACTTC. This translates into CASSSQDLGKNIQYF.